This T cell receptor (beta chain) was profiled in a study of T cells expressing NK-cell markers. No DNA is given; TCRdb re-called the 5' RACE reads and lists each CDR3 protein once. Its clone listing holds some 280,000 distinct CDR3 sequences. The CDR3 extends over 15 amino acids. Germline V gives CDR1 SGHTA, CDR2 FQGNSA. This receptor was obtained from a man aged 18 to 35 in good health. The specimen sequenced was blood T cells: a sorted CD56 or NKG2C T cell subset, CD4+ or CD8+ T cells, or bulk PBMC T cells (not recorded which). V gene TRBV7-2 combines with J gene TRBJ2-2; TCRdb selects TRBD1, and the lack of DNA leaves this call unchecked. CDR3: CASSLARTGNGELFF.